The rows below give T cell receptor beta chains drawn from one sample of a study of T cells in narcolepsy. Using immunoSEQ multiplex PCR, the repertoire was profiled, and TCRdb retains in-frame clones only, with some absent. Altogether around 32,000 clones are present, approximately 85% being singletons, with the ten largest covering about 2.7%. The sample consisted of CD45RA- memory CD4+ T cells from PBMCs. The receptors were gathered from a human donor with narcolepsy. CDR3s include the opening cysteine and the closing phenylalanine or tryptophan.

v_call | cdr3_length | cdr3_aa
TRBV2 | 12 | CASQGRDQPQHF
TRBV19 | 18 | CASRGTSGGESSTDTQYF
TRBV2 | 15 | CASSPASFLNSPLHF
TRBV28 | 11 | CASSLSGEQYF
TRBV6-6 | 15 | CASSSGTFSGNTIYF
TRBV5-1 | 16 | CASSLVGSSSTDTQYF
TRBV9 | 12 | CASSADNYGYTF
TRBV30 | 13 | CAWSRGPYNEQFF
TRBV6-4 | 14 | CASSLNYNTGELFF
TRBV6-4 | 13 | CASSLEAVDTQYF
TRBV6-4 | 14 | CASSVAASTDTQYF
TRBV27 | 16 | CASSGLAWPGANVLTF
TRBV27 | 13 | CASSLSPRETQYF
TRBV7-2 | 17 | CASSRQGTRSSGNTIYF
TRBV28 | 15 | CASSSAGTALETQYF
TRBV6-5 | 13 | CASSYGAEETQYF
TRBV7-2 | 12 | CATSRGSDTQYF
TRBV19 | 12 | CASSIFGQPQHF
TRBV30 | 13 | CAWRTSGTNEQFF
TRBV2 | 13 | CASRGVYGTEAFF
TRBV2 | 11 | CASKREGELFF
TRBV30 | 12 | CAWSPSGNTIYF
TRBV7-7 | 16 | CASSLEVSGGKETQYF
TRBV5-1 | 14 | CASSVPGATGELFF
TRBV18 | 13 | CASSEGLNTEAFF
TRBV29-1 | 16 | CSAAGGTGAMNTEAFF
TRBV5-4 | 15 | CASSLWGGGRYEQYF
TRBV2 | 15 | CASGGDGGGANTCGF
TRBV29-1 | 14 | CSVTDPETGPWSTF
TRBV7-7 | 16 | CASSTGTATNTGELFF
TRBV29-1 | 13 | CSAASANTGELFF
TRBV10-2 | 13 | CASQGQGDTEAFF
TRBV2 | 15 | CASRGTYASTDTQYF
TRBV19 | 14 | CASSGIGGIIGAFF